These 20 T cell receptor beta chains share one sample of origin, sequenced in a study of spatial heterogeneity in lung cancer. Using its own MiXCR run on the 5' RACE reads, TCRdb lists one record per CDR3 protein. The table records more than 400 distinct CDR3 sequences, 16% of them present only once. Time point described: sample taken at primary tumor resection. Sequenced here: normal lung tissue next to the tumor, sampled at surgery. These receptors came from a male donor with early-stage non-small cell lung cancer.

This clonotype is categorized as hyperexpanded. This beta chain is a stray read from a library made for alpha chains; its abundance is not meaningful. The chain recombines TRBV28 with TRBJ2-3, with 7 positions matching TRBD1. In germline, CDR1 is MDHEN, CDR2 SYDVKM. Unmatched junction bases numbered 16, after V lost 3 bases and J lost 10 bases. The length of the CDR3 is 16 residues. The CDR3 loop is CASSFGARGIGYPQYF. The DNA of the CDR3 is TGTGCCAGCAGTTTCGGGGCCAGGGGGATTGGCTACCCGCAGTATTTT.

This clonotype is labeled as large. In a library made to pick up alpha chains, this beta chain is a stray read with a size that means little. In DNA, the CDR3 is TGTGCCTGGAGCCGACTCGGACTTACCGGGGAGCTGTTTTTT. It codes for CAWSRLGLTGELFF. The rearrangement links TRBV30 to TRBJ2-2; D might be TRBD2 (5 bases). The CDR3 consists of 14 residues. Germline V gene data show CDR1 as GTSNPN and CDR2 as SVGIG (reference sequence). With 3 bases removed from V and 5 bases from J, the gap between germline ends came to 13 bases.

Turning to this clonotype: In a library made to pick up alpha chains, this beta chain is a stray read with a size that means little. The chain couples TRBV9 to TRBJ2-1; D not resolved. V lost 0 bases, J lost 4 bases, and 8 bases lay in between. The germline CDR1 and CDR2 sequences are SGDLS and YYNGEE. This CDR3 has 14 amino acids. The CDR3 DNA follows: TGTGCCAGCAGCGTAGAGGGCGAGTACAATGAGCAGTTCTTC. Translated, it gives CASSVEGEYNEQFF.

This clonotype rates as large. Within a library made for alpha chains, this beta chain is off target, and its count is uninformative. This chain connects TRBV19 to TRBJ2-3, with D perhaps matching TRBD2 (6 bases). This CDR3 is built from 14 residues. CDR1 is LNHDA and CDR2 is SQIVND in the germline V gene (reference sequence). Trimming took 6 bases from V and 2 from J, leaving 12 bases between them. The CDR3 coding sequence is TGTGCCAGTAGCCCTGGGGGGAACACAGATACGCAGTATTTT. Its protein product is CASSPGGNTDTQYF.

Sample share makes this clonotype hyperexpanded (1% or more). Because this beta chain is a stray read in a library intended to capture alpha chains, its abundance should not be given much weight. V and J are TRBV6-2 or TRBV6-3 and TRBJ2-5, with TRBD2 as a possible D gene (6 bases). The CDR3 is 15 residues long. Trimming removed 2 bases from V and 1 base from J, with 11 bases in between. Germline CDR1 reads MNHEY; CDR2 reads SVGEGT. This CDR3 is CASSYGGTSQETQYF. For the CDR3, the DNA is TGTGCCAGCAGTTACGGCGGGACGAGCCAAGAGACCCAGTACTTC.

This clonotype is hyperexpanded within its sample. Sequence at one end of the junction differs from germline and may be a read error. Little can be read into the size of this beta chain, an off-target read in a library designed for alpha chains. The chain combines TRBV7-7 with TRBJ2-5; 11 nucleotides line up with TRBD2. The germline V gene has CDR1 SSHAT and CDR2 FNYEAQ (reference sequence). CDR3 length: 17 amino acids. In nucleotides, the CDR3 is TGTGCTAGCAGCTTGGGGGTACTAGCGGGAGCGGAAGAGACCCAGTACTTC. This translates into CASSLGVLAGAEETQYF.

In its sample, this clonotype was seen once. Because the library targeted alpha chains, this beta chain is an off-target read whose size means little. This chain uses TRBV28 with TRBJ2-1; the D gene is possibly TRBD2 (6 bases). CDR3 length: 15 amino acids. Germline values: CDR1 MDHEN, CDR2 SYDVKM. With 6 bases removed from V and 6 bases from J, the gap between germline ends came to 18 bases. CDR3 protein: CASRGGQLRINEQFF. CDR3 nucleotide sequence: TGTGCCAGCAGGGGAGGACAACTTCGTATCAATGAGCAGTTCTTC.

This clonotype was found a few times. This beta chain lies outside the target of a library built for alpha chains; its clone size means little. The V gene is TRBV7-3, the J gene TRBJ2-3; D gene uncertain. CDR1 is SGHTA and CDR2 is FQGTGA in the germline V gene. The germline V and J ends were trimmed by 5 bases and 5 bases, with 17 bases remaining between them. This CDR3 contains 15 residues. CDR3 region: CASSPIGPPGDTQYF. In DNA form, the CDR3 reads TGTGCCAGCAGCCCGATCGGACCGCCCGGAGATACGCAGTATTTT.

In its sample, this clonotype is large (0.1 to 1%). A library prepared for alpha chains yielded this beta chain as an off-target read; its size is of little meaning. The genes are TRBV15 and TRBJ1-5; perhaps TRBD1 as D (5 bases). The CDR3 covers 17 residues. Germline V lookup: CDR1 LNHNV, CDR2 YYDKDF (reference sequence). V was shortened by 2 bases and J by 11 bases, with 25 bases between the two germline ends. The CDR3 reads CATSRILGTANKLAQHF. The CDR3 region has the DNA TGTGCCACCAGCAGAATTTTAGGGACGGCCAATAAGTTGGCCCAGCATTTT.

This clonotype ranks as large. For a library built for alpha chains, this beta chain is a stray read; little rests on its size. The chain is built from TRBV23-1 and TRBJ2-1, with D tentatively TRBD2 (7 bases). TRBV23-1 is given ORF status, its function remaining uncertain. This CDR3 region has 17 residues. V lost 3 bases, J lost 3 bases, and 18 bases lay in between. The CDR3 coding sequence is TGCGCCAGCAGTCACCCGGGGGGCACAGGGATCTACAATGAGCAGTTCTTC. Amino acids: CASSHPGGTGIYNEQFF.

On this clonotype: The size of this beta chain means little, since it is a stray read in a library made for alpha chains. The rearrangement links TRBV28 to TRBJ2-7; D is unclear. Trimming pared 2 bases from V and 0 bases from J, leaving 8 bases between. The CDR3 covers 14 residues. Germline V gene lookup returns CDR1 MDHEN and CDR2 SYDVKM. The CDR3 loop reads CASSLDSISYEQYF. The CDR3 DNA reads as TGTGCCAGCAGTTTAGATTCAATCTCCTACGAGCAGTACTTC. The full variable domain, its missing parts supplied by reference TRBV28 and TRBJ2-7, is DVKVTQSSRYLVKRTGEKVFLECVQDMDHENMFWYRQDPGLGLRLIYFSYDVKMKEKGDIPEGYSVSREKKERFSLILESASTNQTSMYLCASSLDSISYEQYFGPGTRLTVT.

In its sample, this clonotype ranks as large. This beta chain appears as a stray read in a library generated for alpha chains; its size is not informative. The genes are TRBV5-6 and TRBJ2-1; 8 bases agree with TRBD1. The CDR3 extends over 15 amino acids. Germline V CDR1 and CDR2: SGHDT, YYEEEE. Losses at the gene ends were 2 bases for V and 9 bases for J; bases not matched to a gene: 10. In DNA form, the CDR3 reads TGTGCCAGCAGCTTCTTGGACAGGGTTAACTTTGAGCAGTTCTTC. Translation gives CASSFLDRVNFEQFF.

With regard to this clonotype: The library was designed around alpha chains, so this beta chain is a stray read whose abundance carries little weight. The rearrangement joins TRBV7-8 to TRBJ2-5, with D unclear. Trimming shortened V by 1 base and J by 4 bases, and 10 bases separated the two germline ends. Germline V gene data show CDR1 as SGHVS and CDR2 as FQNEAQ. The CDR3 spans 14 residues. CDR3 bases: TGTGCCAGCAGCTTAGTACCTCTCCGAGAGACCCAGTACTTC. Its translation is CASSLVPLRETQYF.

This clonotype turned up a few times. This beta chain lies outside the target of a library built for alpha chains; its clone size means little. V is TRBV20-1 and J is TRBJ2-3; 8 bases are shared with TRBD1. Germline values: CDR1 DFQATT, CDR2 SNEGSKA (reference sequence). The V segment lost 8 bases and the J segment 1 base; nucleotides outside the gene matches: 11. The CDR3 covers 15 residues. The CDR3 DNA is TGCAGTTTAACCTCGGACAGGGACGGCACAGATACGCAGTATTTT. It encodes CSLTSDRDGTDTQYF.

Points on this clonotype: The library was prepared for alpha chains; this beta chain is a stray read, so its frequency means little. V usage is TRBV28 and J usage is TRBJ2-3; D tentatively fits TRBD1 or TRBD2 (5 bases each). The CDR3 consists of 14 residues. The germline gives CDR1 MDHEN, CDR2 SYDVKM. The V end was cut by 10 bases, the J end by 0 bases, with 14 bases between. The CDR3 reads CATSSEGSTDTQYF. In DNA, the CDR3 is TGTGCCACCTCTAGTGAGGGGAGCACAGATACGCAGTATTTT.

This clonotype counts as large. The library was prepared for alpha chains; this beta chain is a stray read, so its frequency means little. This chain joins TRBV5-1 and TRBJ2-3; D unresolved. The CDR3 is 12 amino acids. CDR1 is SGHRS and CDR2 is YFSETQ in the germline V gene. V was cut by 2 bases and J by 6 bases, with 7 bases left in between. The CDR3 DNA follows: TGCGCCAGCAGCTTATCGTGGGATACGCAGTATTTT. Translation gives CASSLSWDTQYF.

By share, this clonotype counts as large. This beta chain is an unintended read in a library built for alpha chains; its size means little. This chain links TRBV21-1 with TRBJ2-3. TRBV21-1 is shown as a pseudogene. There are 8 residues in the CDR3. CDR3 region: CAIRRQYF. CDR3 sequence (DNA): TGTGCCATCAGGAGGCAGTATTTT.

Relative to its sample, this clonotype is large. This beta chain is an off-target read within a library intended for alpha chains, so its frequency means little. The chain recombines TRBV28 with TRBJ2-2; a weak D match, TRBD2 (6 bases). With 3 bases removed from V and 1 base from J, the gap between germline ends came to 15 bases. The CDR3 is 17 amino acids. Germline V gene lookup returns CDR1 MDHEN and CDR2 SYDVKM. The CDR3 region is CASSFPREALNTGELFF. The CDR3, as DNA: TGTGCCAGCAGTTTCCCGAGGGAGGCACTGAACACCGGGGAGCTGTTTTTT.

By sample share, this clonotype is large. This beta chain is a stray read from a library made for alpha chains; its abundance is not meaningful. V and J are TRBV5-4 and TRBJ2-2; perhaps TRBD1 as D (5 bases). V was trimmed by 0 bases and J by 1 base, leaving 7 bases between them. Germline V lookup: CDR1 SGHNT, CDR2 YYREEE (reference sequence). There are 15 residues in the CDR3. The CDR3 loop is CASSLATGNTGELFF. The CDR3 nucleotides are TGTGCCAGCAGCTTGGCAACAGGGAACACCGGGGAGCTGTTTTTT.

By proportion, this clonotype is large. A library prepared for alpha chains yielded this beta chain as an off-target read; its size is of little meaning. V usage is TRBV29-1 and J usage is TRBJ2-1; no clear D gene. The germline V gene encodes CDR1 SQVTM and CDR2 ANQGSEA. This CDR3 is built from 12 residues. Trimming shortened V by 3 bases and J by 5 bases, and 8 bases separated the two germline ends. This chain's CDR3 is CSVDEGNNEQFF. Here the CDR3 DNA reads TGCAGCGTTGATGAAGGGAACAATGAGCAGTTCTTC.